The clone carrying this T cell receptor beta chain appeared once. The antigen is unknown. The PCR made use of 60 Vbeta and 13 Jbeta primers. The assay was immunoSEQ multiplex PCR, and TCRdb's table has in-frame clones only and misses some. The sample lists some 120,000 clones, 80% occurring once. Germline CDR1 reads SGHNT; CDR2 reads YENEEA. V lost 5 bases to trimming and J lost 4 bases, with 5 bases between them. CDR3 length equals 12 residues. This record comes from a study of cytomegalovirus exposure and HLA in healthy donors. General study points: There were several of the most significant clusters that appeared linked to common viral pathogens in a later analysis.

V usage is TRBV11-3 and J usage is TRBJ2-2; D not certain. Sequenced material: PBMCs. This clonotype was sampled from a man aged 25-45 years in good health and CMV-seropositive. The CDR3 protein is CASSRGTGELFF. CDR3 in DNA: TGTGCCAGCAGCCGAGGCACCGGGGAGCTGTTTTTT.